The 15 T cell receptor beta chains below all came from one sample that was sequenced in a study of blood T cell repertoires in COVID-19. TCRdb keeps only in-frame clones here, not all; method: immunoSEQ multiplex PCR. The sample shows 80,000 to 100,000 clones, about 80% of them seen only once. The sequencing input was peripheral blood. The origin of the receptors is a human donor in a cohort sampled during active COVID-19.

This rearrangement joins TRBV7-8 to TRBJ1-5; D is ambiguous. Germline CDR1 reads SGHVS; CDR2 reads FQNEAQ. With 6 bases removed from V and 5 bases from J, the gap between germline ends came to 14 bases. The CDR3 extends over 14 amino acids. The CDR3 protein is CASSPEAGHQPQHF. As DNA, the CDR3 is TGTGCCAGCAGTCCGGAGGCGGGCCATCAGCCCCAGCATTTT.

The gene calls are TRBV5-1 and TRBJ2-2; D call uncertain. The V end lost 2 bases, the J end lost 7 bases, and 15 bases lay between the germline ends. CDR1 SGHRS and CDR2 YFSETQ come from the germline V gene. CDR3 size: 15 residues. The CDR3 DNA is TGCGCCAGCAGCTTACAACTATCTACCGGCGGGGAGCTGTTTTTT. This sequence encodes CASSLQLSTGGELFF.

The CDR3 is CASSVDRGSTEAFF. The DNA of the CDR3 is TGTGCCAGCAGCGTAGACAGGGGGTCCACTGAAGCTTTCTTT. This sequence joins TRBV9 and TRBJ1-1; 8 bases agree with TRBD1. In germline, CDR1 is SGDLS, CDR2 YYNGEE. With V trimmed by 0 bases and J by 4 bases, 2 bases remained unmatched. The CDR3 runs 14 residues.

The CDR3 loop is CASRLAGSTGELFF. In DNA form, the CDR3 reads TGCGCCAGCAGACTAGCGGGGTCCACCGGGGAGCTGTTTTTT. The chain uses TRBV10-2 and TRBJ2-2, with 10 bases fitting TRBD2. V lost 6 bases, J lost 4 bases, and 2 bases stayed unmatched. The length of the CDR3 is 14 residues. From germline, CDR1 is WSHSY and CDR2 SAAADI.

The V gene is TRBV7-8, the J gene TRBJ1-2, with D maybe TRBD1 (5 bases). Trimming shortened V by 0 bases and J by 6 bases, and 17 bases separated the two germline ends. CDR3 length: 16 amino acids. Germline lookup yields CDR1 SGHVS and CDR2 FQNEAQ. This CDR3 is CASSLAEGGVLNGYTF. The CDR3 coding sequence is TGTGCCAGCAGCTTAGCCGAGGGAGGGGTGTTGAATGGCTACACCTTC.

The rearrangement links TRBV3-1 (or the pseudogene TRBV3-2) to TRBJ2-1, with D perhaps matching TRBD2 (5 bases). The germline V gene encodes CDR1 LGHDT and CDR2 YNNKEL (reference sequence). Trimming left V 3 bases short and J 6 bases short, with 12 bases between. This CDR3 has 14 residues. CDR3 loop: CASSHVGLGNEQFF. CDR3 nucleotide sequence: TGTGCCAGCAGCCATGTAGGACTTGGCAATGAGCAGTTCTTC.

This chain connects TRBV28 to TRBJ2-6, with D possibly matching TRBD1 (5 bases). Deletions cut 6 bases from V and 0 bases from J, with 15 bases between. The germline gives CDR1 MDHEN, CDR2 SYDVKM. This CDR3 is 17 amino acids long. CDR3 loop: CASRGPQRGSGANVLTF. In nucleotides, the CDR3 is TGTGCCAGCAGGGGGCCTCAGAGAGGCTCTGGGGCCAACGTCCTGACTTTC. Full variable domain (outside the CDR3, taken from reference TRBV28 and TRBJ2-6): DVKVTQSSRYLVKRTGEKVFLECVQDMDHENMFWYRQDPGLGLRLIYFSYDVKMKEKGDIPEGYSVSREKKERFSLILESASTNQTSMYLCASRGPQRGSGANVLTFGAGSRLTVL.

This clone came up a few times. The J gene is TRBJ1-1, the V gene TRBV3-1 (or the pseudogene TRBV3-2); 8 bases map to TRBD1. Per the germline V gene, CDR1 is LGHDT and CDR2 is YNNKEL (reference sequence). The CDR3 contains 16 residues. V gave up 2 bases and J gave up 0 bases; unmatched junction bases: 5. CDR3 amino acids: CASSQRTGSMNTEAFF. CDR3 DNA sequence: TGTGCCAGCAGCCAACGGACAGGGTCTATGAACACTGAAGCTTTCTTT.

The chain employs TRBV7-2 and TRBJ1-5, with TRBD1 matching 10 bases. The CDR3 runs to 15 residues. With 5 bases clipped from V and 6 bases from J, the junction kept 7 bases outside the gene matches. CDR1 is SGHTA and CDR2 is FQGNSA in the germline V gene. The CDR3: CASSPDRGQFQPQHF. CDR3 nucleotide sequence: TGTGCCAGCAGCCCCGACAGGGGGCAATTTCAGCCCCAGCATTTT.

In this sample, this clone turned up once. The CDR3 spells CASSIQGTYGYTF. Here the CDR3 DNA reads TGTGCCAGTAGTATTCAGGGGACCTATGGCTACACCTTC. The genes are TRBV19 and TRBJ1-2; a possible D gene is TRBD1 (6 bases). The CDR3 is made up of 13 amino acids. The V end was cut by 3 bases, the J end by 4 bases, with 9 bases between. Germline values: CDR1 LNHDA, CDR2 SQIVND (reference sequence). The complete variable domain, with remaining parts taken from reference TRBV19 and TRBJ1-2, reads DGGITQSPKYLFRKEGQNVTLSCEQNLNHDAMYWYRQDPGQGLRLIYYSQIVNDFQKGDIAEGYSVSREKKESFPLTVTSAQKNPTAFYLCASSIQGTYGYTFGSGTRLTVV.

In nucleotides, the CDR3 is TGTGCCACCAGTGACCCCAGGGGGCACGAGCAGTTCTTC. Its protein is CATSDPRGHEQFF. V is TRBV24-1 and J is TRBJ2-1; TRBD1 aligns across 8 bases. The ends lost 4 bases at V and 10 bases at J; junction bases unmatched: 5. Germline loops: CDR1 KGHDR, CDR2 SFDVKD. The CDR3 covers 13 residues.

Notes on this clone: The junction differs from germline at one of its ends, possibly a read error. The chain uses TRBV19 and TRBJ2-1; 9 nucleotides line up with TRBD1. The CDR3 has 14 amino acids. Germline loops: CDR1 LNHDA, CDR2 SQIVND (reference sequence). The DNA for the CDR3 is TGTGCACCTCTTGGGGGACAGGGCATCCGAAAAGTGCTCTTC. This sequence encodes CAPLGGQGIRKVLF.

The chain has TRBV28 and TRBJ1-6; TRBD1 is a possible D gene (5 bases). Germline loops: CDR1 MDHEN, CDR2 SYDVKM. The CDR3 contains 15 residues. V lost 8 bases to trimming and J lost 14 bases, with 25 bases between them. In DNA form, the CDR3 reads TGTGCCAGCGGAGTAGCAGGGCACCCTCCTCTGACCCTCCACTTT. As protein: CASGVAGHPPLTLHF.

This chain connects TRBV5-1 to TRBJ2-3, with TRBD1 matching 9 bases. CDR1 and CDR2 (germline): SGHRS, YFSETQ. Trimming cost V 7 bases and J 2 bases; bases outside gene matches: 11. The CDR3 runs 16 residues. CDR3 sequence reads: CASGPGRDRVTDTQYF. CDR3 sequence (DNA): TGCGCCAGCGGCCCCGGCCGGGACAGGGTCACAGATACGCAGTATTTT.

This chain connects TRBV6-5 to TRBJ1-1; a weak D match, TRBD1 (6 bases). Germline V gene lookup returns CDR1 MNHEY and CDR2 SVGAGI. This CDR3 comprises 14 residues. The germline V and J ends were trimmed by 7 bases and 4 bases, with 16 bases remaining between them. The CDR3 DNA sequence: TGTGCCAGCATCGAGGGGGGGGGCACCACTGAAGCTTTCTTT. Protein: CASIEGGGTTEAFF.